These T cell receptor beta chains were read from a single sample in a study of cytomegalovirus exposure and HLA in healthy donors. Data came from immunoSEQ multiplex PCR; TCRdb stores just in-frame clones and leaves some out. Of roughly 100,000 clones listed, about 85% are singletons. The sample was PBMCs. The receptors were gathered from a man aged 25 to 40 in good health and CMV-seronegative. CDR3s include the opening cysteine and the closing phenylalanine or tryptophan. Each record gives: J gene, D gene, clone size, V gene, CDR3 DNA, CDR3 protein. D genes are given only for firm matches. The size entry is marked missing in some rows and otherwise reads once, few, many or a size class.

TRBJ2-7	TRBD1	-	TRBV6-5	TGTGCCAGCAGTTCCCGGACAGGGCGTTACGAGCAGTACTTC	CASSSRTGRYEQYF
TRBJ1-3	-	-	TRBV30	TGTGCCTGGGATGTGGGGGCGGGAAACACCATATATTTT	CAWDVGAGNTIYF
TRBJ2-7	-	-	TRBV13	TGTGCCAGCAGCTCGAGACGGGAGACCACCTACGAGCAGTACTTC	CASSSRRETTYEQYF
TRBJ2-2	-	once	TRBV19	TGTGCCAGTCACAACAAAACTAGAACAACGAACACCGGGGAGCTGTTTTTT	CASHNKTRTTNTGELFF
TRBJ1-2	-	-	TRBV29-1	TGCAGCGTTGAAGTCCCTGCAGACTATGGCTACACCTTC	CSVEVPADYGYTF
TRBJ1-1	-	-	TRBV19	TGTGCCAGTAGCGAGACAGAGGACAAAGCTTTCTTT	CASSETEDKAFF
TRBJ2-3	-	-	TRBV28	TGTGCCAGCAGTCTTCGACTAACGAGGACAGATACGCAGTATTTT	CASSLRLTRTDTQYF
TRBJ2-3	TRBD1	-	TRBV7-9	TGTGCCAGCAGTTCTACAGGGGGGATTAGCACAGATACGCAGTATTTT	CASSSTGGISTDTQYF
TRBJ2-7	TRBD1	few	TRBV10-3	TGTGCCATCAGTGAGTCGAGGCCCAGGGGGCAATTGAGCTCCTACGAGCAGTACTTC	CAISESRPRGQLSSYEQYF
TRBJ2-1	TRBD2	-	TRBV2	TGTGCCAGCAGTGAATCGAGGACTAGCGGGAGGCCCTACCTTTTCTACAATGAGCAGTTCTTC	CASSESRTSGRPYLFYNEQFF
TRBJ1-1	TRBD1	-	TRBV7-9	TGTGCCAGCCGGACAGGGCGGACTGAAGCTTTCTTT	CASRTGRTEAFF
TRBJ1-1	TRBD1	-	TRBV30	TGTGCCTGGGGGACAGGTCCGGGGGGCACTGAAGCTTTCTTT	CAWGTGPGGTEAFF
TRBJ2-3	TRBD2	once	TRBV13	TGTGCCAGCAGCTCCAGCGGGAGTAGGTCCACAGATACGCAGTATTTT	CASSSSGSRSTDTQYF
TRBJ2-1	TRBD2	-	TRBV5-6	TGTGCCAGCAGCTTGTTGACTAGCGGTACATACAATGAGCAGTTCTTC	CASSLLTSGTYNEQFF